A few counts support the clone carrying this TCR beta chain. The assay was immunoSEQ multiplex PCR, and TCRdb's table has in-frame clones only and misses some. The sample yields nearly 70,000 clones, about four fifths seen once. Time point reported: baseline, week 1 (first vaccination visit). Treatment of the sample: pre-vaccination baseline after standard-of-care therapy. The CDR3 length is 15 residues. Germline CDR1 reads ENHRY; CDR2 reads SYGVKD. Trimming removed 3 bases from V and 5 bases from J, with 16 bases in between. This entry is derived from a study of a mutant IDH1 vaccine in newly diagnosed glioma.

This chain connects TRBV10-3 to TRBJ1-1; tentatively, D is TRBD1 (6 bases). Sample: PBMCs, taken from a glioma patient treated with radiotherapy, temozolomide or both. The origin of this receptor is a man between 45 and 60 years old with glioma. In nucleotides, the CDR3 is TGTGCCATCAGTGACGGGGGACACTATAGGACTGAAGCTTTCTTT. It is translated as CAISDGGHYRTEAFF.